The clone carrying this T cell receptor (beta chain) is a singleton in its sample. The sample is drawn from a study of blood T cell repertoires in COVID-19. Overall study: Acute and convalescent COVID-19 specimens originated in the United States, Italy and Spain.

Trimming cost V 5 bases and J 6 bases, with 16 bases left between them. Per germline, CDR1 SGHTA and CDR2 FQGNSA. The CDR3 consists of 14 residues. Repertoires were generated with immunoSEQ multiplex PCR, while TCRdb's copy carries only in-frame clones and drops some. The data contain approximately 100,000 clones, approximately 90% of them singletons. One Seattle source followed patients from active infection through their disease course. Material: peripheral blood. This sequence originates from a human donor with COVID-19, enrolled during active disease. The donor label of this sample is uncertain. The rearrangement links TRBV7-2 to TRBJ1-2; possibly TRBD1 for D (6 bases). This chain's CDR3 is CASSPRTVTNGYTF. The DNA for the CDR3 is TGTGCCAGCAGCCCCCGGACAGTCACCAATGGCTACACCTTC.